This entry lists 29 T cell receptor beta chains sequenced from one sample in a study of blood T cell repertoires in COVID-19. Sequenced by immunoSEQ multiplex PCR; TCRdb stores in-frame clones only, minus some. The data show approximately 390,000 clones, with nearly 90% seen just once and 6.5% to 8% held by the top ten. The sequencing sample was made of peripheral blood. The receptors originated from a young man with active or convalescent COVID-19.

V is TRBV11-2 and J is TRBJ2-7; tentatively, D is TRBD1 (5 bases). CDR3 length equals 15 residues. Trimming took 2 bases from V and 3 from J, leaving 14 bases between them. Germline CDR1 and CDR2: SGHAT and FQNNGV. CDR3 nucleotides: TGTGCCAGCAGCTTAACCAGGGCCCCCCTCTACGAGCAGTACTTC. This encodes CASSLTRAPLYEQYF.

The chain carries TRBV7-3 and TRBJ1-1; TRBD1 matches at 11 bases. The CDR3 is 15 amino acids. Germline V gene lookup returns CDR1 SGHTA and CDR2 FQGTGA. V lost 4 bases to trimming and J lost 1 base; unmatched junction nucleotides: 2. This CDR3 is CASSWTGGRNTEAFF. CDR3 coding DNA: TGTGCCAGCAGCTGGACAGGGGGCCGGAACACTGAAGCTTTCTTT.

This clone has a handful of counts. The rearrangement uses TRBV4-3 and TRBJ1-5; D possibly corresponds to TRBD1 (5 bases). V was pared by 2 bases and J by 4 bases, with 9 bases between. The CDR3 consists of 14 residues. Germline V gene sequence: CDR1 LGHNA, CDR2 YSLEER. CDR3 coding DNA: TGCGCCAGCAGCCAATCGGGGGGAAATCAGCCCCAGCATTTT. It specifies CASSQSGGNQPQHF.

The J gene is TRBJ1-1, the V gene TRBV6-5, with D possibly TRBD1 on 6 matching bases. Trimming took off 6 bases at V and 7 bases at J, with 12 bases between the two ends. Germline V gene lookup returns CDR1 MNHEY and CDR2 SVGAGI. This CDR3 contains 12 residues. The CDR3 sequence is CASSQRTDEAFF. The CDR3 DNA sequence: TGTGCCAGCAGCCAACGGACAGATGAAGCTTTCTTT.

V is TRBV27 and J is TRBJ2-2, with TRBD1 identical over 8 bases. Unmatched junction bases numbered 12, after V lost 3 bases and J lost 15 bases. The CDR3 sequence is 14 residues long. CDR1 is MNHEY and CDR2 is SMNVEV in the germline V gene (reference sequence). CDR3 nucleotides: TGTGCCAGCAGTTTCCGGGACAGGATCGGCGTGGTGTTTTTT. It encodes CASSFRDRIGVVFF.

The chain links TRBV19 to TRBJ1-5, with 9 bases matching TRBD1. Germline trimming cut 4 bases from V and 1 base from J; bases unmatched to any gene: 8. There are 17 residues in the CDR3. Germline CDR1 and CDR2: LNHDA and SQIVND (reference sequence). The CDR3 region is CASSTEQGARSNQPQHF. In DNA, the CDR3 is TGTGCCAGTAGTACCGAACAGGGGGCGAGGAGCAATCAGCCCCAGCATTTT.

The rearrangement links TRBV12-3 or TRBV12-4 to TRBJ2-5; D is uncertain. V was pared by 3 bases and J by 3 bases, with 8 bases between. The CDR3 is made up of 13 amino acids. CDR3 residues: CASSLARKETQYF. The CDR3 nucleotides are TGTGCCAGCAGTTTGGCAAGAAAAGAGACCCAGTACTTC.

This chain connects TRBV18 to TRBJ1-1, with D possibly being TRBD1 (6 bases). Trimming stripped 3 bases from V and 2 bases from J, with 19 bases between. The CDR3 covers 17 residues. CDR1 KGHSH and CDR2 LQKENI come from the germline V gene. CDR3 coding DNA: TGTGCCAGCTCACCGAGGGGTAGGGGGACCGGCAACACTGAAGCTTTCTTT. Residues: CASSPRGRGTGNTEAFF.

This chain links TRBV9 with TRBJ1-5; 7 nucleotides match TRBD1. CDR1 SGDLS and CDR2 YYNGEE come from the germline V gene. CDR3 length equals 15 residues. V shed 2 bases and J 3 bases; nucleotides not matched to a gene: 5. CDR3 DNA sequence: TGTGCCAGCAGCGTTGGGGACAGCTACAATCAGCCCCAGCATTTT. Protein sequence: CASSVGDSYNQPQHF.

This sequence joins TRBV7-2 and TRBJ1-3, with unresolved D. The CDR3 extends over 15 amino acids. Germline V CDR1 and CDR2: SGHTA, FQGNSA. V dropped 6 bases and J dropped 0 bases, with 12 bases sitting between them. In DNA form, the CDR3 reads TGTGCCAGCAGGAATAGCCCCTTCTCTGGAAACACCATATATTTT. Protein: CASRNSPFSGNTIYF. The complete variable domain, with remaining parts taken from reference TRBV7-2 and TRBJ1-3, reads GAGVSQSPSNKVTEKGKDVELRCDPISGHTALYWYRQSLGQGLEFLIYFQGNSAPDKSGLPSDRFSAERTGGSVSTLTIQRTQQEDSAVYLCASRNSPFSGNTIYFGEGSWLTVV.

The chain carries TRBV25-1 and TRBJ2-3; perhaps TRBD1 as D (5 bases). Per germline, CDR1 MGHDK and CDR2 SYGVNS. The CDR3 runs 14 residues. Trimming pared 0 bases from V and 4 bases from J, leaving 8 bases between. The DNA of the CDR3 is TGTGCCAGCAGTGAATATAGGGGTTCAGATACGCAGTATTTT. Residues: CASSEYRGSDTQYF.

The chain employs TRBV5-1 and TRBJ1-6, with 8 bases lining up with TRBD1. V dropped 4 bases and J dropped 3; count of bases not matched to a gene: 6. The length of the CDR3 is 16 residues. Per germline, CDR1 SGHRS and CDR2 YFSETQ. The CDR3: CASSRGQADYNSPLHF. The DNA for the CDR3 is TGCGCCAGCAGCAGGGGACAGGCGGACTATAATTCACCCCTCCACTTT.

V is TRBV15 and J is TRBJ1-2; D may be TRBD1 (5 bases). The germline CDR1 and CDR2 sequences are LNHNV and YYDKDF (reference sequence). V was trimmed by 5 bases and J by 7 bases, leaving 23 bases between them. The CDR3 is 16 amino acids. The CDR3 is CATSEGLQLGVRGYTF. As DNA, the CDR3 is TGTGCCACCAGCGAAGGCCTACAGCTAGGGGTTCGTGGCTACACCTTC.

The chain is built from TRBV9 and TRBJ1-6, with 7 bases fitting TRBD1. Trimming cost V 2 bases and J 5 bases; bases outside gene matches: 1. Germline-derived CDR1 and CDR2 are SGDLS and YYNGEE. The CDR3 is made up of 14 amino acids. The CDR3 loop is CASSVGQNNSPLHF. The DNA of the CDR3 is TGTGCCAGCAGCGTGGGACAGAATAATTCACCCCTCCACTTT.

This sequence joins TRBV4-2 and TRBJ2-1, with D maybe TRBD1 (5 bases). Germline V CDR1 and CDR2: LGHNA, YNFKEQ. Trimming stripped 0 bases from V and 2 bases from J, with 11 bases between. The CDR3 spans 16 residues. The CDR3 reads CASSQEWSGPYNEQFF. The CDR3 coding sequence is TGTGCCAGCAGCCAAGAGTGGTCAGGGCCCTACAATGAGCAGTTCTTC.

The CDR3 DNA sequence: TGCGCCAGCAGCCCGAGGACTAGCCTAGGGACCGGGGAGCTGTTTTTT. Translating it yields CASSPRTSLGTGELFF. This chain uses TRBV4-3 with TRBJ2-2; 8 nucleotides agree with TRBD2. The CDR3 length is 16 residues. CDR1 is LGHNA and CDR2 is YSLEER in the germline V gene. V was pared by 4 bases and J by 5 bases, with 9 bases of the junction left unmatched.

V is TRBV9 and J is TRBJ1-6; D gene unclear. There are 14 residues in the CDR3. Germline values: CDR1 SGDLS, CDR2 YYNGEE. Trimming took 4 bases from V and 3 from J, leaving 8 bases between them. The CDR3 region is CASSLTGYNSPLHF. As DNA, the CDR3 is TGTGCCAGCAGCCTAACGGGCTATAATTCACCCCTCCACTTT.

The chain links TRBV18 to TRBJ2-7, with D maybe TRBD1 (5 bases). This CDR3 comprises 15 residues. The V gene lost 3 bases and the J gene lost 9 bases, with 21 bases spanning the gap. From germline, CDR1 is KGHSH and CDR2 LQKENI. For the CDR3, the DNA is TGTGCCAGCTCACCGATGACAGACACTACGACGGGGCAGTACTTC. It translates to CASSPMTDTTTGQYF.

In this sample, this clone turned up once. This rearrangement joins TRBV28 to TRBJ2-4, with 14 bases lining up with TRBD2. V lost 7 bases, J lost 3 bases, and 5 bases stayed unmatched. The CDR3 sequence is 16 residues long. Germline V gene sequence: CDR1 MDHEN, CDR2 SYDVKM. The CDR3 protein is CASTQTSGRGKNIQYF. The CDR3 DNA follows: TGTGCCAGCACTCAGACTAGCGGGAGGGGCAAAAACATTCAGTACTTC.

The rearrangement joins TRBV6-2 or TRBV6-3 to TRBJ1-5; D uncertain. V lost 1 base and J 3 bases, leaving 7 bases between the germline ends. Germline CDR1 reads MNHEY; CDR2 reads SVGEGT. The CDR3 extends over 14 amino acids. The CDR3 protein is CASSYLAPNQPQHF. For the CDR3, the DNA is TGTGCCAGCAGTTACTTAGCCCCCAATCAGCCCCAGCATTTT.

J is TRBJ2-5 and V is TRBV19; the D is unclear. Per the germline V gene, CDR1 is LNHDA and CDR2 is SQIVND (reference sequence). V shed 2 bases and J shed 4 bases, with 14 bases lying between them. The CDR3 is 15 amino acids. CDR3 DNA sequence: TGTGCCAGTAGTATAACGTCTAGTGTTGCAGAGACCCAGTACTTC. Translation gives CASSITSSVAETQYF.

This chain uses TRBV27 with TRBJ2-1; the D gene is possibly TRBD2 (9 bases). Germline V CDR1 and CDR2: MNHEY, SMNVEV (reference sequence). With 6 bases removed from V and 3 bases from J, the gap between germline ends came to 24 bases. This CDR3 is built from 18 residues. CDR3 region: CASRTGASGAPNYNEQFF. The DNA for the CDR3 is TGTGCCAGCAGGACAGGGGCTAGCGGGGCCCCAAACTACAATGAGCAGTTCTTC.

CDR3: CATSDFRGRGRGETQYF. CDR3 sequence (DNA): TGTGCCACCAGTGATTTTAGAGGCAGGGGGCGCGGAGAGACCCAGTACTTC. The chain uses TRBV24-1 and TRBJ2-5, with TRBD1 matching 8 bases. Per germline, CDR1 KGHDR and CDR2 SFDVKD. The V segment lost 1 base and the J segment 4 bases; nucleotides outside the gene matches: 10. There are 17 residues in the CDR3.

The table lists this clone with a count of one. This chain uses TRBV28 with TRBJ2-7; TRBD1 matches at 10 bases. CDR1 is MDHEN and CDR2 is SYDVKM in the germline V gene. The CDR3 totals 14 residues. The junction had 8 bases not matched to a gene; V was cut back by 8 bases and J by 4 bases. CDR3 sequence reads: CASGLTGGKYEQYF. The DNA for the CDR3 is TGTGCCAGCGGCCTGACAGGGGGCAAGTACGAGCAGTACTTC.

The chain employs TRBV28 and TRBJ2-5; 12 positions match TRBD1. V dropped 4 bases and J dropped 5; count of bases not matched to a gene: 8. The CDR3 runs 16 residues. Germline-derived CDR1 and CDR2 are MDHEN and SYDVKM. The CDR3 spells CASSSGTGGFRETQYF. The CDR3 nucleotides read TGTGCCAGCAGTTCCGGGACAGGGGGCTTTCGGGAGACCCAGTACTTC.

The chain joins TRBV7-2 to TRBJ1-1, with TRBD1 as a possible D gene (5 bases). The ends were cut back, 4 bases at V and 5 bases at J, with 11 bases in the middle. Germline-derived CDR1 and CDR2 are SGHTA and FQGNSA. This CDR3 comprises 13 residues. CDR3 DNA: TGTGCCAGCAGCTCCTTCGGGGGAACTGAAGCTTTCTTT. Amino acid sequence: CASSSFGGTEAFF. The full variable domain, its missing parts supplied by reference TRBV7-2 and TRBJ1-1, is GAGVSQSPSNKVTEKGKDVELRCDPISGHTALYWYRQSLGQGLEFLIYFQGNSAPDKSGLPSDRFSAERTGGSVSTLTIQRTQQEDSAVYLCASSSFGGTEAFFGQGTRLTVV.

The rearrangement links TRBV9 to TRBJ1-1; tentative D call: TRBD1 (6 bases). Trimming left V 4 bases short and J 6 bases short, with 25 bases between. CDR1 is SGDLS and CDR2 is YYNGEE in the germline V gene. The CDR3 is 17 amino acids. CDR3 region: CASSPRGGVNSRSEAFF. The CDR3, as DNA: TGTGCCAGCAGCCCGCGGGGGGGCGTAAATTCTCGATCTGAAGCTTTCTTT.

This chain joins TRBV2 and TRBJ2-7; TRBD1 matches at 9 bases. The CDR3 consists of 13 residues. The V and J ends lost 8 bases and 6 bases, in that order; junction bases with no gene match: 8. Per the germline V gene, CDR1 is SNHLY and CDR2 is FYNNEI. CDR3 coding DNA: TGTGCCAGCGGGACAGGGACGTCCCGCGAGCAGTACTTC. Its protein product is CASGTGTSREQYF.

The CDR3 sequence: CASSILSGSLETQYF. CDR3 DNA sequence: TGTGCCAGCAGCATACTTAGCGGGAGCCTTGAGACCCAGTACTTC. The chain employs TRBV5-8 and TRBJ2-5; TRBD2 matches at 9 bases. After removal of 4 bases from V and 5 bases from J, the junction contained 9 bases not matched to a gene. CDR1 is SGHTS and CDR2 is YDEGEE in the germline V gene. The length of the CDR3 is 15 residues.